This TCR beta chain comes out of a study of T cell responses to AZD1222 COVID-19 vaccine. The germline V gene has CDR1 LGHDT and CDR2 YNNKEL (reference sequence). This CDR3 is 15 amino acids long. J gave up 7 bases and V 5 bases, and 11 bases lay outside the gene matches. Profiling relied on immunoSEQ multiplex PCR, and the TCRdb table lists in-frame clones only, not all of them. The table shows about 85,000 clones, with more than 75% occurring only once. Sequencing was performed on peripheral blood, taken on day 0 of AZD1222 vaccination. This clonotype was sampled from an adult in good health. This chain links TRBV3-1 (or the pseudogene TRBV3-2) with TRBJ2-1; TRBD2 matches 7 bases. For the CDR3, the DNA is TGTGCCAGCAGCTCCACCGGACTAGTTGGGAATGAGCAGTTCTTC. Encoded protein: CASSSTGLVGNEQFF.